The 32 T cell receptor beta chains reported below all come from one sample, sequenced in a study of blood T cell repertoires in COVID-19. The data were produced by immunoSEQ multiplex PCR, yet TCRdb's version contains in-frame clones alone and is incomplete. The data hold 200,000 to 300,000 clones, with approximately 84% observed a single time. Sequenced material: peripheral blood. The receptors stem from a human donor in a cohort sampled during active COVID-19.

The genes are TRBV5-1 and TRBJ2-1; the D gene is possibly TRBD1 (6 bases). The CDR3 is made up of 15 amino acids. V was clipped by 0 bases and J by 3 bases, with 10 bases between them. The germline CDR1 and CDR2 sequences are SGHRS and YFSETQ. The CDR3 spells CASSLEVTGYNEQFF. The CDR3 DNA follows: TGCGCCAGCAGCTTGGAGGTGACAGGCTACAATGAGCAGTTCTTC. The full variable domain, rest sourced from reference TRBV5-1 and TRBJ2-1, is KAGVTQTPRYLIKTRGQQVTLSCSPISGHRSVSWYQQTPGQGLQFLFEYFSETQRNKGNFPGRFSGRQFSNSRSEMNVSTLELGDSALYLCASSLEVTGYNEQFFGPGTRLTVL.

This sequence joins TRBV15 and TRBJ1-2; weak D call: TRBD1 (6 bases). From germline, CDR1 is LNHNV and CDR2 YYDKDF (reference sequence). V shed 0 bases and J shed 8 bases, with 13 bases lying between them. This CDR3 spans 14 amino acids. The CDR3 loop reads CATSRDRGMGGYTF. CDR3 nucleotides: TGTGCCACCAGCAGAGACAGGGGTATGGGAGGCTACACCTTC.

The chain joins TRBV29-1 to TRBJ2-1; the D is unclear. The CDR3 sequence is 15 residues long. V dropped 0 bases and J dropped 5 bases, with 14 bases sitting between them. In germline, CDR1 is SQVTM, CDR2 ANQGSEA. The CDR3 DNA is TGCAGCGTTGAAGATCCCAGGAAAAGTAACAATGAGCAGTTCTTC. It translates to CSVEDPRKSNNEQFF.

The chain's CDR3 is CASSLSIQGASGYTF. The CDR3 nucleotides are TGTGCCAGCAGTTTATCGATACAGGGGGCGTCTGGCTACACCTTC. The chain uses TRBV27 and TRBJ1-2; 9 positions agree with TRBD1. CDR1 and CDR2 from the germline V gene are MNHEY and SMNVEV (reference sequence). The trim removed 0 bases at V and 7 bases at J, leaving 6 bases unmatched. The length of the CDR3 is 15 residues.

This rearrangement joins TRBV7-2 to TRBJ2-1; TRBD1 agrees at 8 bases. CDR3 length: 16 residues. V gave up 0 bases and J gave up 7 bases; unmatched junction bases: 8. Per the germline V gene, CDR1 is SGHTA and CDR2 is FQGNSA. In DNA form, the CDR3 reads TGTGCCAGCAGCTTAGCTACAGGGGGATACTTGAATGAGCAGTTCTTC. This gives the protein CASSLATGGYLNEQFF.

Only one count was recorded for this clone. This chain connects TRBV28 to TRBJ2-1, with TRBD2 identical over 9 bases. CDR1 is MDHEN, CDR2 SYDVKM, per germline. This CDR3 has 13 amino acids. With V trimmed by 5 bases and J by 6 bases, 2 bases remained unmatched. CDR3 sequence reads: CASSPRGGNEQFF. The CDR3 DNA follows: TGTGCCAGCAGTCCGCGGGGGGGCAATGAGCAGTTCTTC. Full variable domain (rest looked up from reference TRBV28 and TRBJ2-1): DVKVTQSSRYLVKRTGEKVFLECVQDMDHENMFWYRQDPGLGLRLIYFSYDVKMKEKGDIPEGYSVSREKKERFSLILESASTNQTSMYLCASSPRGGNEQFFGPGTRLTVL.

CDR3 loop: CASSLGTSGRLYEQYF. In DNA form, the CDR3 reads TGTGCCAGCAGCTTGGGGACTAGCGGGAGGCTTTACGAGCAGTACTTC. The V call is TRBV5-4, the J call TRBJ2-7, with 14 bases aligning to TRBD2. Germline CDR1 is SGHNT and CDR2 is YYREEE (reference sequence). The CDR3 is 16 residues long. Germline trimming cut 0 bases from V and 4 bases from J; bases unmatched to any gene: 3.

This chain links TRBV9 with TRBJ2-1; D possibly corresponds to TRBD2 (6 bases). V was shortened by 4 bases and J by 6 bases, with 23 bases between the two germline ends. Germline CDR1 is SGDLS and CDR2 is YYNGEE. The CDR3 contains 17 residues. CDR3 DNA sequence: TGTGCCAGCAGCCCCCGGGGGAGGTCCGGGGCTTTCAATGAGCAGTTCTTC. Translated: CASSPRGRSGAFNEQFF.

The J gene is TRBJ2-7, the V gene TRBV6-5, with a tentative D call TRBD2 (5 bases). Germline CDR1 reads MNHEY; CDR2 reads SVGAGI. This CDR3 contains 13 residues. The V gene lost 8 bases and the J gene lost 3 bases, with 14 bases spanning the gap. CDR3 amino acids: CASGTRALYEQYF. The DNA for the CDR3 is TGTGCCAGCGGAACTAGGGCCCTCTACGAGCAGTACTTC.

The chain employs TRBV6-4 and TRBJ1-4, with a weak D call TRBD1 (5 bases). V gave up 5 bases and J gave up 4 bases, with 14 bases separating them. This CDR3 is 15 amino acids long. Germline V CDR1 and CDR2: MRHNA, SNTAGT. The CDR3 protein is CASSIDSRSNEKLFF. The CDR3 DNA reads as TGTGCCAGCAGTATAGACAGCAGGAGTAATGAAAAACTGTTTTTT.

The rearrangement joins TRBV7-8 to TRBJ2-1; 9 bases fit TRBD2. The germline gives CDR1 SGHVS, CDR2 FQNEAQ. With V trimmed by 5 bases and J by 0 bases, 2 bases remained unmatched. CDR3 length: 15 amino acids. The CDR3 is CASSELAGSYNEQFF. The CDR3 bases are TGTGCCAGCAGCGAACTAGCGGGCTCCTACAATGAGCAGTTCTTC.

In this sample, this clone turned up a few times. The V gene is TRBV28, the J gene TRBJ1-1; unclear D gene. This CDR3 comprises 14 residues. The ends were cut back, 7 bases at V and 9 bases at J, with 21 bases in the middle. Per the germline V gene, CDR1 is MDHEN and CDR2 is SYDVKM. DNA of the CDR3: TGTGCCAGCATTCCTCCAGGACTGAGCTCCAAAGCTTTCTTT. Translation gives CASIPPGLSSKAFF. The full variable domain, completed using reference TRBV28 and TRBJ1-1, is DVKVTQSSRYLVKRTGEKVFLECVQDMDHENMFWYRQDPGLGLRLIYFSYDVKMKEKGDIPEGYSVSREKKERFSLILESASTNQTSMYLCASIPPGLSSKAFFGQGTRLTVV.

This chain connects TRBV3-1 (or the pseudogene TRBV3-2) to TRBJ2-1; 9 bases are a match to TRBD1. Germline V gives CDR1 LGHDT, CDR2 YNNKEL (reference sequence). J was trimmed by 7 bases and V by 3 bases; bases with no gene match: 4. CDR3 length equals 14 residues. The CDR3 protein is CASSQRQGGNEQFF. The CDR3 coding sequence is TGTGCCAGCAGCCAGAGACAGGGGGGTAATGAGCAGTTCTTC.

The chain carries TRBV19 and TRBJ1-1; D is possibly TRBD1 (5 bases). V was shortened by 6 bases and J by 5 bases, with 25 bases between the two germline ends. Per germline, CDR1 LNHDA and CDR2 SQIVND (reference sequence). The CDR3 is made up of 17 amino acids. The CDR3 DNA sequence: TGTGCCAGTAGAGACCTCGGACAAACTCGGGTGGTGACTGAAGCTTTCTTT. It codes for CASRDLGQTRVVTEAFF.

The chain couples TRBV5-1 to TRBJ1-6; 8 bases are shared with TRBD1. J was trimmed by 10 bases and V by 0 bases; bases with no gene match: 3. Germline V gives CDR1 SGHRS, CDR2 YFSETQ. This CDR3 has 14 residues. CDR3 amino acids: CASSLGTGLSPLHF. For the CDR3, the DNA is TGCGCCAGCAGCTTGGGGACAGGGCTATCACCCCTCCACTTT.

The chain links TRBV6-6 to TRBJ1-1, with unresolved D. The germline V and J ends were trimmed by 4 bases and 8 bases, with 2 bases remaining between them. There are 9 residues in the CDR3. Germline CDR1 reads MNHNY; CDR2 reads SVGAGI (reference sequence). The CDR3 spells CASSLEAFF. The CDR3 DNA follows: TGTGCCAGCAGTTTAGAAGCTTTCTTT.

This chain uses TRBV18 with TRBJ1-1, with D unclear. The CDR3 covers 14 residues. V lost 4 bases and J lost 2, with 11 bases in between. The germline CDR1 and CDR2 sequences are KGHSH and LQKENI. The CDR3 reads CASSLRTGNTEAFF. For the CDR3, the DNA is TGTGCCAGCTCACTTCGGACGGGAAACACTGAAGCTTTCTTT.

V gene TRBV27 combines with J gene TRBJ1-6, with 11 bases identical to TRBD1. The CDR3 consists of 17 residues. The V and J ends lost 6 bases and 9 bases, in that order; junction bases with no gene match: 13. The germline gives CDR1 MNHEY, CDR2 SMNVEV (reference sequence). Here the CDR3 DNA reads TGTGCCAGCAGGGACAGGGGGCGAACGTGGATGTCTTCACCCCTCCACTTT. It specifies CASRDRGRTWMSSPLHF.

The rearrangement uses TRBV6-5 and TRBJ2-7, with 8 bases matching TRBD2. The germline CDR1 and CDR2 sequences are MNHEY and SVGAGI. The CDR3 runs 14 residues. Trimming at V came to 6 bases and at J to 5 bases, leaving 9 bases not matched to a gene. The CDR3 region is CASSERESFHEQYF. The DNA for the CDR3 is TGTGCCAGCAGCGAGCGGGAGTCGTTCCACGAGCAGTACTTC.

This clone appeared a few times. This rearrangement joins TRBV5-1 to TRBJ1-1; D unresolved. Germline V lookup: CDR1 SGHRS, CDR2 YFSETQ. The CDR3 has 13 residues. V was trimmed by 4 bases and J by 1 base, leaving 8 bases between them. The CDR3 spells CASSVDRNTEAFF. The CDR3 nucleotides read TGCGCCAGCAGCGTGGATAGGAACACTGAAGCTTTCTTT.

This clone was seen only a few times. The chain employs TRBV11-2 and TRBJ2-2, with D tentatively TRBD1 (6 bases). This CDR3 contains 19 residues. V was cut by 5 bases and J by 4 bases, with 26 bases left in between. CDR1 and CDR2 (germline): SGHAT, FQNNGV. The CDR3 DNA is TGTGCCAGCAGCACACTTTCCTTTGTTCAGGGGCTCGGCACCGGGGAGCTGTTTTTT. Translated, it gives CASSTLSFVQGLGTGELFF. The full variable domain, rest sourced from reference TRBV11-2 and TRBJ2-2, is EAGVAQSPRYKIIEKRQSVAFWCNPISGHATLYWYQQILGQGPKLLIQFQNNGVVDDSQLPKDRFSAERLKGVDSTLKIQPAKLEDSAVYLCASSTLSFVQGLGTGELFFGEGSRLTVL.

The chain has TRBV2 and TRBJ1-1; D is uncertain. V lost 8 bases and J 1 base, leaving 11 bases between the germline ends. From germline, CDR1 is SNHLY and CDR2 FYNNEI. This CDR3 is 13 amino acids long. CDR3 sequence: CASSPRPNTEAFF. The CDR3 nucleotides read TGTGCCAGCTCTCCCAGGCCGAACACTGAAGCTTTCTTT.

The genes are TRBV19 and TRBJ1-1; no firm D call. Trimming took 3 bases from V and 1 from J, leaving 12 bases between them. The CDR3 spans 15 residues. Germline loops: CDR1 LNHDA, CDR2 SQIVND (reference sequence). The CDR3 DNA reads TGTGCCAGTAGTATCGCGGGCACTTCGAACACTGAAGCTTTCTTT. Amino acids: CASSIAGTSNTEAFF.

This clone has a handful of counts. The rearrangement links TRBV7-2 to TRBJ1-5; tentatively, D is TRBD1 (5 bases). CDR3 length: 15 residues. Germline assignment: CDR1 SGHTA and CDR2 FQGNSA. The ends were cut back, 2 bases at V and 7 bases at J, with 15 bases in the middle. This CDR3 is CASSLRLGEAQPQHF. CDR3 coding DNA: TGTGCCAGCAGCTTAAGGTTAGGGGAGGCGCAGCCCCAGCATTTT.

The chain recombines TRBV4-2 with TRBJ1-5; D gene unclear. This CDR3 has 14 residues. V was shortened by 2 bases and J by 2 bases, with 7 bases between the two germline ends. Per the germline V gene, CDR1 is LGHNA and CDR2 is YNFKEQ. DNA of the CDR3: TGTGCCAGCAGCCAACCGGGTGGCAATCAGCCCCAGCATTTT. Amino acid sequence: CASSQPGGNQPQHF.

The chain is built from TRBV28 and TRBJ1-2; a possible D gene is TRBD1 (5 bases). The V gene lost 7 bases and the J gene lost 2 bases, with 29 bases spanning the gap. The length of the CDR3 is 19 residues. Germline V gene lookup returns CDR1 MDHEN and CDR2 SYDVKM. CDR3 protein: CASTPFQGGNNLGNYGYTF. As DNA, the CDR3 is TGTGCCAGCACCCCATTCCAGGGAGGGAATAATCTGGGGAACTATGGCTACACCTTC.

V usage is TRBV6-4 and J usage is TRBJ2-3; the match to TRBD2 covers 8 bases. The V gene's germline CDR1 is MRHNA and CDR2 SNTAGT. The length of the CDR3 is 14 residues. Trimming cost V 6 bases and J 1 base; bases outside gene matches: 3. This chain's CDR3 is CASSPGGGTDTQYF. The CDR3 DNA reads TGTGCCAGCAGCCCCGGGGGGGGCACAGATACGCAGTATTTT.

CDR3 sequence: CASSLALSSYEQYF. The DNA for the CDR3 is TGTGCCAGCAGCTTAGCTCTAAGTTCCTACGAGCAGTACTTC. The chain couples TRBV7-8 to TRBJ2-7; D gene unclear. There are 14 residues in the CDR3. V shed 0 bases and J shed 1 base, with 7 bases lying between them. Germline loops: CDR1 SGHVS, CDR2 FQNEAQ.

The sample holds one count of this clone. The V gene is TRBV27, the J gene TRBJ1-5, with 8 nucleotides matching TRBD1. V gave up 5 bases and J gave up 3 bases; unmatched junction bases: 9. From germline, CDR1 is MNHEY and CDR2 SMNVEV (reference sequence). The CDR3 is made up of 16 amino acids. DNA for the CDR3: TGTGCCAGCAGTCCATTAGGACAGGGAATCAATCAGCCCCAGCATTTT. It codes for CASSPLGQGINQPQHF.

The V gene is TRBV6-2 or TRBV6-3, the J gene TRBJ2-5; TRBD2 is a possible D gene (5 bases). Trimming took off 2 bases at V and 4 bases at J, with 23 bases between the two ends. The CDR3 extends over 18 amino acids. CDR1 and CDR2 from the germline V gene are MNHEY and SVGEGT. The CDR3 here is CASSYPKGRGELRETQYF. The CDR3 nucleotides read TGTGCCAGCAGTTACCCCAAAGGGCGTGGGGAGCTACGAGAGACCCAGTACTTC.

The chain carries TRBV27 and TRBJ1-1, with D perhaps matching TRBD1 (5 bases). V gave up 6 bases and J gave up 8 bases, with 16 bases separating them. The CDR3 has 13 residues. In germline, CDR1 is MNHEY, CDR2 SMNVEV (reference sequence). CDR3 nucleotides: TGTGCCAGCAGGGACCGGACACTGGGGGAAGCTTTCTTT. It codes for CASRDRTLGEAFF.

This clone has more than one count but fewer than ten. The chain links TRBV12-5 to TRBJ2-1; 9 bases are shared with TRBD2. The germline V gene encodes CDR1 LGHNT and CDR2 FRNRAP. V was clipped by 1 base and J by 5 bases; unmatched bases: 3. This CDR3 contains 15 residues. The CDR3 region has the DNA TGTGCTAGTGGTTTGGGACTAGCGGCAAACAATGAGCAGTTCTTC. It is translated as CASGLGLAANNEQFF.